The clone carrying this TCR beta chain appeared a few times. In the authors' workflow: Amplification of reference gene primers provided the estimated nucleated cell counts. Assay used: immunoSEQ multiplex PCR; TCRdb lists only in-frame clones, some missing. V, J and clone size are those of that table, while D and trimming were read from the DNA. Found here are 85,000 to 95,000 clones, 86% of them singletons; the top ten hold about 25%. The data are from a study of blood T cell repertoires in COVID-19. For the study at large: The United States, Italy and Spain supplied acute and convalescent COVID-19 samples. PBMCs, B-cell-depleted T cells, or T cells provided the cDNA or gDNA that made up the material.

V lost 3 bases and J 4 bases, leaving 10 bases between the germline ends. This CDR3 has 14 residues. From germline, CDR1 is DFQATT and CDR2 SNEGSKA (reference sequence). J is TRBJ2-6 and V is TRBV20-1; maybe TRBD1 (5 bases). Material: peripheral blood. The origin of this receptor is a human donor in a cohort sampled during active COVID-19. CDR3 sequence: CSASLGVGANVLTF. DNA for the CDR3: TGCAGTGCTAGTTTAGGGGTCGGGGCCAACGTCCTGACTTTC.